At least ten counts were recorded for the clone carrying this T cell receptor (beta chain). CDR1 LGHNA and CDR2 YNFKEQ come from the germline V gene. The CDR3 runs 15 residues. Losses at the gene ends were 6 bases for V and 9 bases for J; bases not matched to a gene: 8. TCRdb independently ran MiXCR on the RT-PCR reads; one entry per CDR3 protein. The table has approximately 720,000 distinct CDR3 sequences, 13% to 15% seen once. The origin of this receptor is a female donor in good health, serving as a healthy control. The chain recombines TRBV4-2 with TRBJ2-1, with 13 nucleotides matching TRBD2. The sequenced sample was memory CD4+ T cells from blood. The CDR3 DNA is TGTGCCAGCAGACCTAGGACTAGCGGGAGAGGTGAGCAGTTCTTC. Translating it yields CASRPRTSGRGEQFF.